The sequence of this T cell receptor beta chain was determined in a study of CD8+ T cells in alopecia areata. Background on the study: Each day, treated patients took oral tofacitinib twice, at 5 to 10 mg per dose. Scoring of treated patients' severity used the percentage of affected scalp area. Study-level results: Throughout tofacitinib, many expanded lesional clones continued to persist in scalp and blood. The study found TCR sharing across patients less clear than in mice, possibly for HLA reasons.

cDNA prepared by RNA extraction and subsequent reverse transcription served as the template for sequencing. Some clones are missing from TCRdb's copy, which holds only in-frame ones; the method was immunoSEQ multiplex PCR. The data hold hundreds of thousands of clones, with approximately 67% observed a single time. To note about this clone: Its antigen is not known.

Noted treatment: oral pan-JAK inhibitor, 5-10 mg twice daily. This clonotype originated in a human donor with alopecia areata. The specimen was CD4+ T cells sorted from blood, collected at week 44, from a patient treated with tofacitinib.

CDR3 DNA sequence: TGTGCCAGCAGTTTGACCAGGCGGAGCTCACCCCTCCACTTT. Amino acids: CASSLTRRSSPLHF. The chain combines TRBV28 with TRBJ1-6, with D unresolved. This CDR3 has 14 residues. Germline V gives CDR1 MDHEN, CDR2 SYDVKM. Trimming pared 3 bases from V and 10 bases from J, leaving 13 bases between.